The 24 T cell receptor beta chains below all came from one sample that was sequenced in a study of OX40 agonist ivuxolimab in advanced cancers. Using immunoSEQ multiplex PCR, the repertoire was profiled, and TCRdb retains in-frame clones only, with some absent. The sample lists over 50,000 clones, around 90% occurring once. The starting material was CD4+ or CD8+ T cells sorted from blood, obtained in a trial of the OX40 agonist ivuxolimab. These receptors were taken from an adult with an advanced solid tumor such as melanoma, head and neck, liver or kidney cancer.

This clone was counted once. CDR3 in amino acids: CASSQGSTGELFF. The CDR3 DNA sequence: TGTGCCAGCAGTCAGGGAAGCACCGGGGAGCTGTTTTTT. V and J are TRBV27 and TRBJ2-2, with D perhaps matching TRBD1 (5 bases). Germline-derived CDR1 and CDR2 are MNHEY and SMNVEV (reference sequence). Trimming shortened V by 5 bases and J by 4 bases, and 8 bases separated the two germline ends. CDR3 length: 13 residues.

The rearrangement joins TRBV5-1 to TRBJ2-3; no reliable D call. Germline lookup yields CDR1 SGHRS and CDR2 YFSETQ. Trimming took 0 bases from V and 2 from J, leaving 13 bases between them. CDR3 length: 16 amino acids. The CDR3 region is CASSLVGLSLTDTQYF. The CDR3 region has the DNA TGCGCCAGCAGCTTGGTGGGTTTAAGTCTCACAGATACGCAGTATTTT.

The chain uses TRBV2 and TRBJ1-2, with a tentative D call TRBD1 (6 bases). Germline CDR1 is SNHLY and CDR2 is FYNNEI. Trimming took off 8 bases at V and 3 bases at J, with 22 bases between the two ends. The CDR3 consists of 16 residues. In nucleotides, the CDR3 is TGTGCCAGCGAAGCACCCATAATAGCAGGGGACTATGGCTACACCTTC. Translated: CASEAPIIAGDYGYTF.

This chain joins TRBV7-8 and TRBJ2-2, with 7 positions matching TRBD1. CDR3 length: 15 amino acids. Germline CDR1 reads SGHVS; CDR2 reads FQNEAQ. The ends lost 6 bases at V and 0 bases at J; junction bases unmatched: 4. The CDR3 DNA follows: TGTGCCAGCAGACACGGACAGGCGAACACCGGGGAGCTGTTTTTT. This gives the protein CASRHGQANTGELFF.

The CDR3 protein is CASSPRTAPDGYTF. DNA for the CDR3: TGTGCCAGCAGCCCCCGGACCGCCCCGGACGGCTACACCTTC. V and J are TRBV11-3 and TRBJ1-2; D remains ambiguous. This CDR3 comprises 14 residues. CDR1 is SGHNT, CDR2 YENEEA, per germline. Trimming took off 5 bases at V and 8 bases at J, with 18 bases between the two ends.

The chain employs TRBV11-2 and TRBJ2-7, with 8 bases that match TRBD1. CDR1 is SGHAT and CDR2 is FQNNGV in the germline V gene. This CDR3 is 15 amino acids long. Trimming took 4 bases from V and 3 from J; bases not matched to a gene: 8. Here the CDR3 reads CASSSGQGSVYEQYF. CDR3 coding DNA: TGTGCCAGCAGCTCCGGACAGGGTTCAGTCTACGAGCAGTACTTC.

The rearrangement uses TRBV28 and TRBJ2-7, with 10 nucleotides matching TRBD2. After removal of 6 bases from V and 2 bases from J, the junction contained 7 bases not matched to a gene. CDR3 length: 15 residues. Germline V gene data show CDR1 as MDHEN and CDR2 as SYDVKM. CDR3 sequence: CASSPSAGGPYEQYF. The CDR3 nucleotides read TGTGCCAGCAGCCCCTCAGCGGGAGGGCCCTACGAGCAGTACTTC.

This clone was seen once. This sequence joins TRBV9 and TRBJ2-7; D is perhaps TRBD1 or TRBD2 (6 bases each). The germline V gene encodes CDR1 SGDLS and CDR2 YYNGEE. The V end was cut by 2 bases, the J end by 4 bases, with 16 bases between. CDR3 length equals 15 residues. CDR3: CASSVVPGADYEQYF. The CDR3 DNA reads as TGTGCCAGCAGCGTTGTCCCGGGGGCGGATTACGAGCAGTACTTC.

The chain carries TRBV28 and TRBJ2-7, with TRBD2 matching 16 bases. The CDR3 is made up of 19 amino acids. In germline, CDR1 is MDHEN, CDR2 SYDVKM. J lost 2 bases, V lost 6 bases, and 13 bases had no gene match. The CDR3 DNA reads as TGTGCCAGCAGCCCAGGGGGGACTAGCGGGAGGGCCTCCCCCTACGAGCAGTACTTC. Translated, it gives CASSPGGTSGRASPYEQYF. The variable domain in full, completed from reference TRBV28 and TRBJ2-7, reads DVKVTQSSRYLVKRTGEKVFLECVQDMDHENMFWYRQDPGLGLRLIYFSYDVKMKEKGDIPEGYSVSREKKERFSLILESASTNQTSMYLCASSPGGTSGRASPYEQYFGPGTRLTVT.

This chain joins TRBV6-1 and TRBJ2-7; 7 positions match TRBD2. Germline CDR1 reads MNHNS; CDR2 reads SASEGT. The CDR3 loop spans 14 amino acids. The trim removed 1 base at V and 2 bases at J, leaving 2 bases unmatched. Written as DNA, the CDR3 is TGTGCCAGCAGTGAAGTGGGACTACCCTACGAGCAGTACTTC. Protein product: CASSEVGLPYEQYF.

The chain links TRBV7-9 to TRBJ2-5; D may be TRBD2 (5 bases). Trimming cost V 4 bases and J 0 bases, with 9 bases left between them. The germline V gene has CDR1 SEHNR and CDR2 FQNEAQ (reference sequence). This CDR3 has 14 residues. For the CDR3, the DNA is TGTGCCAGCAGCTCCCCGGAGGACCAAGAGACCCAGTACTTC. Protein product: CASSSPEDQETQYF.

This clone was seen a few times. The chain carries TRBV30 and TRBJ2-5; D ambiguous. CDR1 and CDR2 (germline): GTSNPN, SVGIG (reference sequence). The CDR3 sequence is 13 residues long. V lost 0 bases and J 7 bases, leaving 12 bases between the germline ends. The CDR3 sequence: CAWSVSGPATQYF. In DNA, the CDR3 is TGTGCCTGGAGTGTGTCAGGTCCCGCGACCCAGTACTTC.

The chain employs TRBV5-6 and TRBJ2-5; TRBD1 agrees at 7 bases. Germline V CDR1 and CDR2: SGHDT, YYEEEE. V dropped 0 bases and J dropped 2; count of bases not matched to a gene: 7. The CDR3 length is 16 residues. In DNA, the CDR3 is TGTGCCAGCAGCTTGGGGGGGCCAGGGGGACAAGAGACCCAGTACTTC. This encodes CASSLGGPGGQETQYF.

The genes are TRBV27 and TRBJ2-7; D unresolved. CDR1 and CDR2 (germline): MNHEY, SMNVEV (reference sequence). The CDR3 is made up of 13 amino acids. V lost 0 bases to trimming and J lost 3 bases, with 6 bases between them. This CDR3 reads CASSLSGSYEQYF. The CDR3 DNA sequence: TGTGCCAGCAGTTTATCCGGCAGCTACGAGCAGTACTTC.

This chain links TRBV6-1 with TRBJ2-1; 8 nucleotides align to TRBD2. Germline CDR1 MNHNS, CDR2 SASEGT. The CDR3 is 19 residues long. The ends lost 2 bases at V and 0 bases at J; junction bases unmatched: 12. The CDR3 here is CASSEPTLGRESSYNEQFF. For the CDR3, the DNA is TGTGCCAGCAGTGAACCCACCCTCGGGAGGGAGAGCTCCTACAATGAGCAGTTCTTC.

The table lists this clone with a count of one. The rearrangement links TRBV4-1 to TRBJ1-5; D uncertain. This CDR3 has 13 amino acids. V lost 1 base to trimming and J lost 5 bases, with 6 bases between them. Germline V CDR1 and CDR2: MGHRA, YSYEKL. CDR3 DNA sequence: TGCGCCAGCAGCCAAGGCCCCGATCAGCCCCAGCATTTT. Translating it yields CASSQGPDQPQHF.

The rearrangement links TRBV7-2 to TRBJ2-3; a weak D match, TRBD2 (5 bases). Germline values: CDR1 SGHTA, CDR2 FQGNSA. Trimming removed 1 base at V and 2 bases at J, with 7 bases between. The CDR3 totals 14 residues. In DNA form, the CDR3 reads TGTGCCAGCAGCTTAGTTAGCGACACAGATACGCAGTATTTT. Translated: CASSLVSDTDTQYF.

The chain employs TRBV6-4 and TRBJ2-1; TRBD2 matches at 8 bases. V was clipped by 2 bases and J by 3 bases; unmatched bases: 0. The CDR3 has 14 amino acids. Germline V CDR1 and CDR2: MRHNA, SNTAGT. The chain's CDR3 is CASSDTSGYNEQFF. The DNA for the CDR3 is TGTGCCAGCAGTGACACTAGCGGCTACAATGAGCAGTTCTTC.

J is TRBJ1-1 and V is TRBV19; the match to TRBD1 covers 9 bases. The V and J ends lost 4 bases and 4 bases, in that order; junction bases with no gene match: 4. Germline CDR1 and CDR2: LNHDA and SQIVND (reference sequence). The CDR3 has 14 residues. DNA of the CDR3: TGTGCCAGTAGTACACAGGGGGCTCGCACTGAAGCTTTCTTT. Translated, it gives CASSTQGARTEAFF.

With respect to this clone: Sequence at one end of the junction differs from germline and may be a read error. This chain joins TRBV28 and TRBJ2-5, with 7 bases matching TRBD2. This CDR3 contains 12 residues. The germline V gene encodes CDR1 MDHEN and CDR2 SYDVKM. CDR3 in DNA: TGTGCCAGCAGCTCAACGGGGGGAGCAGAAAACTTC. The encoded protein is CASSSTGGAENF.

The rearrangement uses TRBV28 and TRBJ1-4, with D unclear. Germline CDR1 MDHEN, CDR2 SYDVKM. Trimming removed 1 base from V and 0 bases from J, with 12 bases in between. The CDR3 extends over 17 amino acids. CDR3 nucleotides: TGTGCCAGCAGTTTATTCCGTCTCCCGACAACTAATGAAAAACTGTTTTTT. Its protein product is CASSLFRLPTTNEKLFF.

The J gene is TRBJ2-7, the V gene TRBV5-1; D unresolved. Germline V lookup: CDR1 SGHRS, CDR2 YFSETQ. This CDR3 has 14 residues. V was clipped by 0 bases and J by 1 base, with 8 bases between them. Here the CDR3 DNA reads TGCGCCAGCAGCTTGGGACACCAGTCCTACGAGCAGTACTTC. Translated, it gives CASSLGHQSYEQYF.

The rearrangement joins TRBV7-2 to TRBJ2-7; D call uncertain. The V gene's germline CDR1 is SGHTA and CDR2 FQGNSA. V was shortened by 1 base and J by 6 bases, with 10 bases between the two germline ends. The CDR3 runs to 13 residues. CDR3 sequence reads: CASSLGTFSEQYF. The CDR3 DNA reads as TGTGCCAGCAGCTTAGGAACATTTAGCGAGCAGTACTTC.

This rearrangement joins TRBV9 to TRBJ2-3; the match to TRBD2 covers 8 bases. CDR3 length: 15 residues. Germline CDR1 SGDLS, CDR2 YYNGEE. After removal of 4 bases from V and 3 bases from J, the junction contained 7 bases not matched to a gene. CDR3 sequence reads: CASSPGGGRTDTQYF. DNA for the CDR3: TGTGCCAGCAGCCCTGGGGGCGGGAGGACAGATACGCAGTATTTT.